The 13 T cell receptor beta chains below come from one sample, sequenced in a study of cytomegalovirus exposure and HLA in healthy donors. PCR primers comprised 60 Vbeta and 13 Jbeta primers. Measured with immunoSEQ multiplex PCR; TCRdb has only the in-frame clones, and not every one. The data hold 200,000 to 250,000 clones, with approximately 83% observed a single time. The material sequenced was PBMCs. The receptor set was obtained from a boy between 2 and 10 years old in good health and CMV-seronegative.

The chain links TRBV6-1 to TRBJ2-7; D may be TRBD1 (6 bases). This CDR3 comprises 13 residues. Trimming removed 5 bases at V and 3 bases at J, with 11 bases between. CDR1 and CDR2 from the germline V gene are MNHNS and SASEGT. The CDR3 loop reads CASSHRVYYEQYF. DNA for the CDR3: TGTGCCAGCAGTCACAGGGTCTACTACGAGCAGTACTTC.

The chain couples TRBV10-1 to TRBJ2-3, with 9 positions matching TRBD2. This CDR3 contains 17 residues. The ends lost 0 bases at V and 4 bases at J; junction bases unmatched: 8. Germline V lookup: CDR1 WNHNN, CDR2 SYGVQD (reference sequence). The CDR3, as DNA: TGCGCCAGCAGTGAGTCTTGGCGGGGGGGCGCGGCAGATACGCAGTATTTT. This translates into CASSESWRGGAADTQYF.

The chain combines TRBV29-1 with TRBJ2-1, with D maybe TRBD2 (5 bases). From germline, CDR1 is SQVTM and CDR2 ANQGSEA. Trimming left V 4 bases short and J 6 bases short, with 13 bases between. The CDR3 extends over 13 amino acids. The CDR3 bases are TGCAGCGTTGCCTATCCGGGGTCCAATGAGCAGTTCTTC. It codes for CSVAYPGSNEQFF.

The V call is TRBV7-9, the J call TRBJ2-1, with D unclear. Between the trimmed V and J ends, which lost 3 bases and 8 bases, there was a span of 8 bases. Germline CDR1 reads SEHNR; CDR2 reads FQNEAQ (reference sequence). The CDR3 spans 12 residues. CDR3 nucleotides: TGTGCCAGCAGCTTCGACCGGGATGAGCAGTTCTTC. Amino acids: CASSFDRDEQFF.

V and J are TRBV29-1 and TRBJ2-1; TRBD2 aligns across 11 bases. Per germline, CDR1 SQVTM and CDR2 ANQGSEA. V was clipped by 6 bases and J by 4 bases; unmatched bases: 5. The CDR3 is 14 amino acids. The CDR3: CSVAGLAAYNEQFF. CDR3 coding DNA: TGCAGCGTCGCGGGACTAGCGGCTTACAATGAGCAGTTCTTC.

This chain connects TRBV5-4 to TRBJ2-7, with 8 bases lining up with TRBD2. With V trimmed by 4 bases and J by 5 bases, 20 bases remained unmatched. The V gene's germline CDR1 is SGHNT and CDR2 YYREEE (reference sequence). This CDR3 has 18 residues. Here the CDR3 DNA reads TGTGCCAGCAGCAAGGACATCTTACTAGCGGCCCCCCCCCACGAGCAGTACTTC. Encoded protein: CASSKDILLAAPPHEQYF.

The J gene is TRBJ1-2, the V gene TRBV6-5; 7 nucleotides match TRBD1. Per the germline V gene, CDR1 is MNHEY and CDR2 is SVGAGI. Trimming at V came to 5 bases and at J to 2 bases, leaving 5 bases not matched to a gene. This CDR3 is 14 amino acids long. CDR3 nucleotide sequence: TGTGCCAGCAGTGCGACAGGGTTCAACTATGGCTACACCTTC. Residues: CASSATGFNYGYTF.

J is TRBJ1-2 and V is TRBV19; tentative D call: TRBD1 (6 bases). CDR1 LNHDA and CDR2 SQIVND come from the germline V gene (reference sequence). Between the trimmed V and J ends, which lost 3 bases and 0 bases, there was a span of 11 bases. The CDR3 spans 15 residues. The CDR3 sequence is CASSIRDTPNYGYTF. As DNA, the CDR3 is TGTGCCAGTAGTATCCGGGACACACCTAACTATGGCTACACCTTC.

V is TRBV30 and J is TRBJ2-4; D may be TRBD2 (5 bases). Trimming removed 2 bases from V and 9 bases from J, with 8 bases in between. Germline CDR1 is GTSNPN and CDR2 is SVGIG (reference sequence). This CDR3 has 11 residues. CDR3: CAWSTEGIQYF. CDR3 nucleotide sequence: TGTGCCTGGAGTACCGAGGGCATTCAGTACTTC.

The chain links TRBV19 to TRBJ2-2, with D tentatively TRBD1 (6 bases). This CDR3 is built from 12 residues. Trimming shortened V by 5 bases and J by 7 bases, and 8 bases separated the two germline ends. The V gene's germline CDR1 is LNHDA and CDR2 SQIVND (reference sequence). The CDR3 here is CASSLRGGELFF. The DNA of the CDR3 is TGTGCCAGTAGTCTCAGGGGCGGGGAGCTGTTTTTT.

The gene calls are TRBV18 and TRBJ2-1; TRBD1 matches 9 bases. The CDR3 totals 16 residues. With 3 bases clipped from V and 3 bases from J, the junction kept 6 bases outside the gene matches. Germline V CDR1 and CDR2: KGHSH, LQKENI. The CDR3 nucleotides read TGTGCCAGCTCACCTGTCCTGGGACAGGGCTACAATGAGCAGTTCTTC. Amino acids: CASSPVLGQGYNEQFF.

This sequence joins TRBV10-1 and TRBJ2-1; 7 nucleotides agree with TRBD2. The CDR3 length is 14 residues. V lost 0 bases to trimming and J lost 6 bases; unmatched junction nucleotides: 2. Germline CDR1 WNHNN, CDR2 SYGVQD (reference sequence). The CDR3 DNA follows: TGCGCCAGCAGTGAGTCGTGGGGGGGCAATGAGCAGTTCTTC. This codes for CASSESWGGNEQFF.

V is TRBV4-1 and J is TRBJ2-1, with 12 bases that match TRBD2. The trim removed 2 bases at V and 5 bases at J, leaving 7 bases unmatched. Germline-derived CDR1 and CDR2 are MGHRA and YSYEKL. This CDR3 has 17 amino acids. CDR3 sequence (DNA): TGCGCCAGCAGCCAATTCTACCGGACTAGCGGGGACAATGAGCAGTTCTTC. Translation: CASSQFYRTSGDNEQFF.